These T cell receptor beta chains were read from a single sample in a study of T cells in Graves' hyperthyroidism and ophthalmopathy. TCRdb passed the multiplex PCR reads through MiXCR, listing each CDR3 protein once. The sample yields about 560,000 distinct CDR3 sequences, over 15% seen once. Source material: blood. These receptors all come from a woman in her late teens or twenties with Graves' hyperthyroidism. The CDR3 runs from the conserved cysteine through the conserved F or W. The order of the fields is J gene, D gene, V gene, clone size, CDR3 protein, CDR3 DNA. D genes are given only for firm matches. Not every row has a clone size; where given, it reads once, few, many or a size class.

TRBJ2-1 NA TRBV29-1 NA CSVGDPHPYNEQFF TGCAGCGTTGGGGACCCACACCCGTACAATGAGCAGTTCTTC
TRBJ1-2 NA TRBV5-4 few CASSTDNLIYYGYTF TGTGCCAGCAGCACGGACAACTTGATTTACTATGGCTACACCTTC
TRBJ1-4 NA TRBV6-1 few CASSRTGNEKLFF TGTGCCAGCAGCCGCACGGGAAATGAAAAACTGTTTTTT
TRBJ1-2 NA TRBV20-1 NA CSASSGDNYGYTF TGCAGTGCTAGCTCAGGGGATAACTATGGCTACACCTTC
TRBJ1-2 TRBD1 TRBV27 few CASSPIWTGNYGYTF TGTGCCAGCAGCCCAATTTGGACAGGGAACTATGGCTACACCTTC
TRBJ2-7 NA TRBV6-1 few CASSGRAASSYEQYF TGTGCCAGCAGTGGCCGAGCGGCCAGCTCCTACGAGCAGTACTTC
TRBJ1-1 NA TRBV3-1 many CASSQDRRGFTEAFF TGTGCCAGCAGCCAAGATAGGAGAGGATTCACTGAAGCTTTCTTT
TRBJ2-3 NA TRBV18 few CASSPRLTLSTDTQYF TGTGCCAGCTCACCACGATTGACACTTAGCACAGATACGCAGTATTTT
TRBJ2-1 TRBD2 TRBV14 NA CASRGTSGRAYNEQFF TGTGCCAGCCGTGGGACTAGCGGGAGAGCCTACAATGAGCAGTTCTTC
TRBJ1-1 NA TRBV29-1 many CSVRPVTGSNTEAFF TGCAGCGTCCGCCCCGTTACAGGATCGAACACTGAAGCTTTCTTT
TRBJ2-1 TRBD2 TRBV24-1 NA CATSDSRTSGIQNEQFF TGTGCCACCAGTGATTCCCGGACTAGCGGGATACAGAATGAGCAGTTCTTC
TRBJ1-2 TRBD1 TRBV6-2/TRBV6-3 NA CASSGGQAFGRYGYTF TGTGCCAGCAGTGGTGGACAGGCCTTTGGGCGATATGGCTACACCTTC
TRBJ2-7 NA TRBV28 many CASTLPLSSTRNEQYF TGTGCCAGCACCCTCCCCCTAAGCTCTACGAGGAACGAGCAGTACTTC
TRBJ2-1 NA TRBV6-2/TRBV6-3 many CASSSWEWEQFF TGTGCCAGCAGTTCCTGGGAATGGGAGCAGTTCTTC
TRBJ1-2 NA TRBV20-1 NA CSARVSRNYGYTF TGCAGTGCTAGAGTCTCCAGGAACTATGGCTACACCTTC
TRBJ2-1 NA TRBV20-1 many CSARDLGRFGNEQFF TGCAGTGCTAGAGATCTGGGCAGGTTCGGAAATGAGCAGTTCTTC
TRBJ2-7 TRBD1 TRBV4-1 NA CASSPRTGGTYEQYF TGCGCCAGCAGCCCGAGGACAGGGGGGACCTACGAGCAGTACTTC
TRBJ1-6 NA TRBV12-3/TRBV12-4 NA CASSFTGNNSPLRF TGTGCCAGCAGTTTCACAGGGAATAATTCACCCCTCCGCTTT
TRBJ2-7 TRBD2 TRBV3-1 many CAAAPSGRHHYEQYF TGTGCCGCCGCCCCTAGCGGGAGGCACCACTACGAGCAGTACTTC
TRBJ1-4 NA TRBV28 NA CASSEDVATNEKLFF TGTGCCAGCAGTGAAGACGTTGCAACTAATGAAAAACTGTTTTTT
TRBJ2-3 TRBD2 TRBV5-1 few CASKLAEDTQYF TGCGCCAGCAAACTAGCGGAAGATACGCAGTATTTT
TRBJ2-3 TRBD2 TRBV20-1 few CSTRTTSGSYTDTQYF TGCAGTACTAGAACCACTAGCGGGTCCTACACAGATACGCAGTATTTT
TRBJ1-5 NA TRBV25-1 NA CASSESGRENQPQHF TGTGCCAGCAGTGAATCGGGCAGGGAGAATCAGCCCCAGCATTTT
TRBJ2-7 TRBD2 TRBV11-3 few CASSLRSSGVEQYF TGTGCCAGCAGCTTAAGATCTAGCGGGGTCGAGCAGTACTTC
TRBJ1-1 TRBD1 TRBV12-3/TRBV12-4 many CASSLAGTGGTEAFF TGTGCCAGCAGTCTTGCCGGGACAGGGGGGACTGAAGCTTTCTTT
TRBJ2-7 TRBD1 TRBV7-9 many CASSLVGQTYEQYF TGTGCCAGCAGCTTAGTGGGACAGACCTACGAGCAGTACTTC
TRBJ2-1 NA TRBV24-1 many CATSDPDRPGADEQFF TGTGCCACCAGTGACCCCGACAGGCCTGGCGCGGATGAGCAGTTCTTC
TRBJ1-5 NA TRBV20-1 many CSARDTRGGNQPQHF TGCAGTGCTAGAGATACCAGGGGAGGCAATCAGCCCCAGCATTTT
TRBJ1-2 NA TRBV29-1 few CSVALKEGGYTF TGCAGCGTGGCCCTAAAGGAAGGTGGCTACACCTTC
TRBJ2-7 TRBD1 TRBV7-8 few CASSLEVQGSDEQYF TGTGCCAGCAGCTTAGAAGTACAGGGGTCCGACGAGCAGTACTTC
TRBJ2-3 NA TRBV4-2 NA CASSQGRGDTQYF TGTGCCAGCAGCCAAGGTCGAGGGGACACGCAGTATTTT
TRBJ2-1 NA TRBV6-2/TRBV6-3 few CASTTGEQFF TGTGCCAGCACAACGGGGGAGCAGTTCTTC
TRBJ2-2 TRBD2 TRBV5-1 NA CASSLTKLAPTGELFF TGCGCCAGCAGCTTGACCAAACTAGCGCCAACCGGGGAGCTGTTTTTT
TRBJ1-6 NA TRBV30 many CASQGQNSPLHF TGTGCCTCCCAAGGACAGAATTCACCCCTCCACTTT
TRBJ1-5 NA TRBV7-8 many CASSTGGYSNQPQHF TGTGCCAGCAGCACTGGGGGATATAGCAATCAGCCCCAGCATTTT
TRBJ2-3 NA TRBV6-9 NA CASSYLGGSSTDTQYF TGTGCCAGCAGTTACCTGGGGGGATCTAGCACAGATACGCAGTATTTT
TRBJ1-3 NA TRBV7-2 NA CASSLLGAGNTIYF TGTGCCAGCAGCTTATTAGGAGCAGGAAACACCATATATTTT
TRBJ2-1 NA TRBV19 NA CASNPPDGYNEQFF TGTGCCAGTAATCCCCCGGACGGCTACAATGAGCAGTTCTTC
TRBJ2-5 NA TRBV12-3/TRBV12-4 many CASSLVGGSRETQYF TGTGCCAGCAGTTTAGTTGGAGGTAGCCGGGAGACCCAGTACTTC
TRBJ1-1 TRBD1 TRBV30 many CAWTGGNTEAFF TGTGCCTGGACAGGGGGGAACACTGAAGCTTTCTTT
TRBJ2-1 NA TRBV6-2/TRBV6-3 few CASTANVGYNEQFF TGTGCCAGCACCGCCAACGTGGGCTACAATGAGCAGTTCTTC
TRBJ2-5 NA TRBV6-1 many CASSESGVIETQYF TGTGCCAGCAGTGAATCTGGGGTGATAGAGACCCAGTACTTC
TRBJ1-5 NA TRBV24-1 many CATSEPGQQNGNQPQHF TGTGCCACCAGTGAACCGGGACAACAAAATGGCAATCAGCCCCAGCATTTT
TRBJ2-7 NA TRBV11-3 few CASSLGTAKQYF TGTGCCAGCAGCCTCGGGACCGCGAAGCAGTACTTC
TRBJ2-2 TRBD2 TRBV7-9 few CASSVLPSGTGGELFF TGTGCCAGCAGCGTCCTCCCTAGCGGGACTGGCGGGGAGCTGTTTTTT
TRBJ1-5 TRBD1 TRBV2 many CASSRQGGDQPQHF TGTGCCAGCAGCCGACAGGGAGGGGATCAGCCCCAGCATTTT
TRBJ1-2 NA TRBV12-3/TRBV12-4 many CASSPTSGVGYTF TGTGCCAGCAGCCCGACATCAGGGGTGGGCTACACCTTC
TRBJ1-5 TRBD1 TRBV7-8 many CASSLAQDRGNQPQHF TGTGCCAGCAGCTTAGCGCAGGACAGGGGTAATCAGCCCCAGCATTTT